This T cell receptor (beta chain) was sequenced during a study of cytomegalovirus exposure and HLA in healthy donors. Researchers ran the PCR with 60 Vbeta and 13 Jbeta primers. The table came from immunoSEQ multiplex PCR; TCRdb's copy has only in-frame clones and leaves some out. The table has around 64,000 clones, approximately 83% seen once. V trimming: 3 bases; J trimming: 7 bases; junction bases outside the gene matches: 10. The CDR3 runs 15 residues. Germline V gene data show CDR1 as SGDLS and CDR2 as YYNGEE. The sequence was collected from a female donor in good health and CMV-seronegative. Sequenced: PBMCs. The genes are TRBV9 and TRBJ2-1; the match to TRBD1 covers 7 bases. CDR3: CASSAVQGVGNEQFF. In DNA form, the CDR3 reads TGTGCCAGCAGCGCCGTCCAGGGGGTAGGGAATGAGCAGTTCTTC.